Listed below are T cell receptor beta chains from one sample, sequenced in a study of regulatory T cells in long-lasting Graves disease. TCRdb used MiXCR to reprocess the multiplex PCR reads, holding one entry per CDR3 protein. The sample carries about 400,000 distinct CDR3 sequences, less than 25% recorded once. The material sequenced was peripheral blood mononuclear cells (PBMCs), taken when the disease was refractory, from a patient treated with antithyroid drugs. These receptors were collected from a female donor with Graves disease. Each CDR3 is given with its conserved first and last residue. D genes are given only for firm matches. Some rows have no size entry. The others give once, few or many, or a class for an expanded clone.

V	J	size	D	DNA	CDR3
TRBV20-1	TRBJ1-5	few	TRBD1	TGCAGTGCCTTGACAGGGGATTATAGCAATCAGCCCCAGCATTTT	CSALTGDYSNQPQHF
TRBV7-8	TRBJ2-5	many	-	TGTGCCAGCAGCTTAGCGGACGGCCAGCAAGAGACCCAGTACTTC	CASSLADGQQETQYF
TRBV28	TRBJ1-4	many	-	TGTGCCAGCAGCATTGGACGGGAAAAACTGTTTTTT	CASSIGREKLFF
TRBV19	TRBJ2-6	-	-	TGTGCCAGTAGTATAGCTGGGTCCAGTACCTACTCTGGGGCCAACGTCCTGACTTTC	CASSIAGSSTYSGANVLTF
TRBV6-9	TRBJ2-3	-	-	TGTGCCAGCAGTTCCGACCCCGGACCAGATACGCAGTATTTT	CASSSDPGPDTQYF
TRBV10-3	TRBJ1-6	few	-	TGTGCCATCAGTGAATCAGGGATTTCACCCCTCCACTTT	CAISESGISPLHF
TRBV2	TRBJ2-2	-	-	TGTGCCAGCGGTGAAGGCGCTAGCTTCGGGAACACCGGGGAGCTGTTTTTT	CASGEGASFGNTGELFF
TRBV6-1	TRBJ1-1	-	-	TGTGCCAGCAGAAGGGACACTGAAGCTTTCTTT	CASRRDTEAFF
TRBV12-3/TRBV12-4	TRBJ2-2	-	TRBD2	TGTGCCAGCAGCTCGAACCGACTAGCGGGGTCTACCGGGGAGCTGTTTTTT	CASSSNRLAGSTGELFF
TRBV7-2	TRBJ1-5	-	TRBD1	TGTGCCAGCAGCTTAGCGGCCGGGACAGGGGGGGGGCAGCCCCAGCATTTT	CASSLAAGTGGGQPQHF
TRBV28	TRBJ1-5	many	-	TGTGCCAGCAACTTCGGGGCCTCCAATAATCAGCCCCAGCATTTT	CASNFGASNNQPQHF
TRBV30	TRBJ1-6	-	-	TGTGCCTGGAGTCCCGCGGATAATTCACCCCTCCACTTT	CAWSPADNSPLHF
TRBV6-1	TRBJ1-5	many	-	TGTGCCAGCAGGTCAATCGGGGACCGAAAACAGCCCCAGCATTTT	CASRSIGDRKQPQHF
TRBV7-2	TRBJ1-1	few	-	TGTGCCAGCAGCTTAGACACGGCCATGGGCACTGAAGCTTTCTTT	CASSLDTAMGTEAFF
TRBV14	TRBJ2-7	few	TRBD2	TGTGCCAGCAGCCAAGGTGCGACTAGCGGGATGTTCTACGAGCAGTACTTC	CASSQGATSGMFYEQYF
TRBV6-2/TRBV6-3	TRBJ2-5	many	TRBD2	TGTGCCAGCAGTTACTCCGGACTAGCGGGAGGAGAGACCCAGTACTTC	CASSYSGLAGGETQYF
TRBV30	TRBJ1-5	few	-	TGTGCCTGGAGAGACCAGGGAAACCAGCCCCAGCATTTT	CAWRDQGNQPQHF
TRBV6-1	TRBJ2-6	many	TRBD1	TGTGCCAGCAGAACAGGGGGCTCTGGGGCCAACGTCCTGACTTTC	CASRTGGSGANVLTF
TRBV20-1	TRBJ1-5	-	-	TGCAGTGCTAGAGATGGGGGAATAGGCAGCAATCAGCCCCAGCATTTT	CSARDGGIGSNQPQHF
TRBV5-1	TRBJ2-7	once	-	TGCGCCAGCAGTGATACGGGGACCGTGGGGAACGAGCAGTACTTC	CASSDTGTVGNEQYF
TRBV2	TRBJ2-5	many	-	TGTGCCAGCAGTGAAGATCGGGGGGCCAGGGAGACCCAGTACTTC	CASSEDRGARETQYF
TRBV19	TRBJ1-6	few	-	TGTGCCAGTAGTCCCCAGGACTCCTATAATTCACCCCTCCACTTT	CASSPQDSYNSPLHF
TRBV2	TRBJ1-2	many	-	TGTGCCAGCAGTTTACAAAACTATGGCTACACCTTC	CASSLQNYGYTF
TRBV5-1	TRBJ2-1	few	TRBD1	TGCGCCAGCAGCTGGACAGGGCTCTCCTACAATGAGCAGTTCTTC	CASSWTGLSYNEQFF
TRBV6-5	TRBJ2-4	-	-	TGTGCCAGCAGTTTTTTCGGCCTACTAGCCAAAAACATTCAGTACTTC	CASSFFGLLAKNIQYF
TRBV7-9	TRBJ1-4	-	TRBD1	TGTGCCAGCGGCGGAGGGATCGACAGGGAAGATGAAAAACTGTTTTTT	CASGGGIDREDEKLFF
TRBV28	TRBJ1-5	many	-	TGTGCCAGCTGCTTGGAACAGGGCAATCAGCCCCAGCATTTT	CASCLEQGNQPQHF
TRBV6-1	TRBJ1-1	many	-	TGTGCCAGCAGTCTCAATCCATGGGCCGACACTGAAGCTTTCTTT	CASSLNPWADTEAFF
TRBV12-3/TRBV12-4	TRBJ2-3	-	TRBD2	TGTGCCAGCAGGAACTATAGCGGGAGAGGGACAGATACGCAGTATTTT	CASRNYSGRGTDTQYF
TRBV24-1	TRBJ2-6	-	-	TGTGCCACCACCGACAGGAGGCCCTCTGGGGCCAACGTCCTGACTTTC	CATTDRRPSGANVLTF
TRBV5-1	TRBJ2-3	-	TRBD2	TGCGCCAGCAGTTCCGGACTAGCGGGAATCACAGATACGCAGTATTTT	CASSSGLAGITDTQYF
TRBV19	TRBJ2-2	many	-	TGTGCCAGTAGTACCGGCCCTGACACCGGGGAGCTGTTTTTT	CASSTGPDTGELFF
TRBV2	TRBJ2-7	many	-	TGTGCCAGCAGTGAAGAGGGCGAGAGGTCCTACGAGCAGTACTTC	CASSEEGERSYEQYF
TRBV11-2	TRBJ2-5	many	-	TGTGCCAGCAGCCCCTCAAGAAACCCTGAGACCCAGTACTTC	CASSPSRNPETQYF
TRBV20-1	TRBJ2-7	-	TRBD1	TGCAGTGCCACTTCGGGACAGAACTACGAGCAGTACTTC	CSATSGQNYEQYF
TRBV11-2	TRBJ2-7	many	-	TGTGCCAGCAGCTTGTACAGGTTGGGGACCTACGAGCAGTACTTC	CASSLYRLGTYEQYF
TRBV18	TRBJ2-7	few	-	TGTGCCAGCTCACGAGGGCCTCCTCCCTACGAGCAGTACTTC	CASSRGPPPYEQYF
TRBV29-1	TRBJ2-4	-	-	TGCAGCGTTGATGTCTCAGGAAACATTCAGTACTTC	CSVDVSGNIQYF
TRBV6-1	TRBJ1-2	many	TRBD1	TGTGCCAGCAGTGAAGCCTTCCACAGGGGTGGCTACACCTTC	CASSEAFHRGGYTF
TRBV3-1	TRBJ2-7	few	-	TGTGCCAGCAGCCAAGTGCACTTGGGCCCGGACGAGCAGTACTTC	CASSQVHLGPDEQYF
TRBV6-1	TRBJ2-5	few	TRBD2	TGTGCCAGCAGCGGACTAGCGGGCAGTGGGGAGACCCAGTACTTC	CASSGLAGSGETQYF
TRBV19	TRBJ2-2	-	-	TGTGTCAGTAGTCCCGGGGTGCAGCGACAGAACACCGGGGAGCTGTTTTTT	CVSSPGVQRQNTGELFF
TRBV9	TRBJ2-2	-	-	TGTGCCAGCAGCGAGGGACATCTGAACACCGGGGAGCTGTTTTTT	CASSEGHLNTGELFF
TRBV6-1	TRBJ2-2	many	-	TGTGCCAGCCTACAAGACAGAAACACCGGGGAGCTGTTTTTT	CASLQDRNTGELFF
TRBV5-5	TRBJ2-7	-	TRBD1	TGTGCCAGCAGCACTAACAGGGGACCCATCTACGAGCAGTACTTC	CASSTNRGPIYEQYF
TRBV19	TRBJ1-5	-	-	TGTGCCAGTAGTATAGAATTGGGATTCAGCAATCAGCCCCAGCATTTT	CASSIELGFSNQPQHF